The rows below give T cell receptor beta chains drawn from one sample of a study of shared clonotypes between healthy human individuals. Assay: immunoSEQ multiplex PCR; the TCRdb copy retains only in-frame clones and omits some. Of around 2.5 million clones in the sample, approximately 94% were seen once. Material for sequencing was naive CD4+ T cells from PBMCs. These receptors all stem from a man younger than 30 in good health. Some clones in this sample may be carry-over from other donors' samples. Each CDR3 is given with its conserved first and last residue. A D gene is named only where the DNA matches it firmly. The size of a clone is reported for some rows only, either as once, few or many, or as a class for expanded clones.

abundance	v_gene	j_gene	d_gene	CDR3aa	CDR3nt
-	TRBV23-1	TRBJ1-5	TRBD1	CASSRRDSTNQPQHF	TGCGCCAGCAGTCGGCGGGACAGCACCAATCAGCCCCAGCATTTT
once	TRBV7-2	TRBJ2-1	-	CASSLAGREQFF	TGTGCCAGCAGCTTAGCAGGCAGGGAGCAGTTCTTC
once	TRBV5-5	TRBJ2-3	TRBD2	CASSLPSGSTDTQYF	TGTGCCAGCAGCTTGCCTAGCGGGAGCACAGATACGCAGTATTTT
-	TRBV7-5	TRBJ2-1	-	CARSLAGRGLPGEQFF	TGTGCCAGAAGCTTAGCGGGACGTGGTCTACCCGGAGAGCAGTTCTTC
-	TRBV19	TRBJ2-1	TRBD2	CATRGTSDYNEQFF	TGTGCCACGCGAGGGACTAGCGACTACAATGAGCAGTTCTTC
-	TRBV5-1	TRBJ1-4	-	CASSLLGTYNEKLFF	TGCGCCAGCAGCTTGTTGGGGACGTACAATGAAAAACTGTTTTTT
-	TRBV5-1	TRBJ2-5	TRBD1	CASSLGRGLGETQYF	TGCGCCAGCAGCTTGGGCAGGGGGCTGGGCGAGACCCAGTACTTC
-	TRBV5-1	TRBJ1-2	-	CASSLGDLYGYTF	TGCGCCAGCAGCTTGGGGGACCTCTATGGCTACACCTTC
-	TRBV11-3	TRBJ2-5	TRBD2	CASSRGLAGGQETQYF	TGTGCCAGCAGCCGGGGTCTAGCGGGAGGACAAGAGACCCAGTACTTC
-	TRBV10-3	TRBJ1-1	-	CAISESTVANTEAFF	TGTGCCATCAGTGAGTCGACAGTGGCCAACACTGAAGCTTTCTTT
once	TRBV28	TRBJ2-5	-	CASSLPGLVTQYF	TGTGCCAGCAGTTTACCGGGATTGGTTACCCAGTACTTC
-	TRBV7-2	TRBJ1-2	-	CASSPRTPHSDSSYTF	TGTGCCAGCAGCCCCAGGACGCCTCATTCTGATTCAAGCTACACCTTC
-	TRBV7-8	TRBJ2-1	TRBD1	CASSLAVSTGQAGNEQFF	TGTGCCAGCAGCTTAGCGGTCTCAACAGGACAGGCGGGCAATGAGCAGTTCTTC
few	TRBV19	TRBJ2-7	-	CASSIGTAYEQYF	TGTGCCAGTAGTATAGGGACAGCCTACGAGCAGTACTTC
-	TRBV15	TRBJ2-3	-	CATSRLGGGHPDTQYF	TGTGCCACCAGCAGATTGGGGGGAGGTCATCCAGATACGCAGTATTTT
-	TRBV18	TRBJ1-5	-	CASSRNSGTLSNQPQHF	TGTGCCAGCTCACGCAACTCCGGGACACTTAGCAATCAGCCCCAGCATTTT
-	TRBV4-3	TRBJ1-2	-	CASSQVSGNGGYTF	TGCGCCAGCAGCCAAGTCTCAGGGAACGGTGGCTACACCTTC
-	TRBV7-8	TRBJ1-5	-	CASSLMRYSNQPQHF	TGTGCCAGCAGCTTAATGAGGTATAGCAATCAGCCCCAGCATTTT
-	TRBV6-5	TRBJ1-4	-	CASSYSPTLEKLFF	TGTGCCAGCAGTTACTCCCCGACATTGGAAAAACTGTTTTTT
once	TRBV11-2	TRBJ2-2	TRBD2	CASSSSGSNTGELFF	TGTGCCAGCAGCAGTAGCGGGTCGAACACCGGGGAGCTGTTTTTT
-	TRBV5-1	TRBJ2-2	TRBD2	CASSLSQRGNTGELFF	TGCGCCAGCAGCTTGTCCCAGCGGGGTAACACCGGGGAGCTGTTTTTT
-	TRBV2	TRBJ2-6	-	CASSEFFSGANVLTF	TGTGCCAGCAGTGAGTTTTTCTCTGGGGCCAACGTCCTGACTTTC
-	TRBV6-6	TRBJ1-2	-	CASSQTDRPIYGYTF	TGTGCCAGCAGTCAGACGGACAGACCTATCTATGGCTACACCTTC
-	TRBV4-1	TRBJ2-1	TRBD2	CASSQDVGLADNEQFF	TGCGCCAGCAGCCAAGACGTAGGACTAGCTGACAATGAGCAGTTCTTC
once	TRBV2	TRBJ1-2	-	CASSPLMRQAPGYTF	TGTGCCAGCAGTCCCCTCATGCGACAGGCCCCGGGCTACACCTTC
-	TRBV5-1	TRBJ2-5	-	CASSLSPQETQYF	TGCGCCAGCAGCTTGAGTCCACAAGAGACCCAGTACTTC
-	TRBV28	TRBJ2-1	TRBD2	CASSLVGGPREQFF	TGTGCCAGCAGTTTAGTGGGAGGGCCGCGGGAGCAGTTCTTC
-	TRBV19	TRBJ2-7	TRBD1	CASSIDLGQALMEQYF	TGTGCCAGTAGTATAGATCTAGGACAGGCCCTGATGGAGCAGTACTTC
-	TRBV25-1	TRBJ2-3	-	CASSSTDSTTDTQYF	TGTGCCAGCAGTTCCACAGACAGTACCACAGATACGCAGTATTTT
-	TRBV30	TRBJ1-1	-	CAWSGGENTEAFF	TGTGCCTGGAGTGGAGGAGAGAACACTGAAGCTTTCTTT
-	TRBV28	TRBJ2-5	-	CASRLQGGRQETQYF	TGTGCCAGCAGGCTGCAGGGGGGCAGACAAGAGACCCAGTACTTC
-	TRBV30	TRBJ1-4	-	CAWSGIGQLNEKLFF	TGTGCCTGGAGTGGGATCGGACAGTTAAATGAAAAACTGTTTTTT
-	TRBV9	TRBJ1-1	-	CASSPRQVAEAFF	TGTGCCAGCAGCCCCCGACAGGTGGCTGAAGCTTTCTTT
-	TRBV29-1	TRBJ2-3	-	CSVRGPDTQYF	TGCAGCGTTAGGGGTCCAGATACGCAGTATTTT
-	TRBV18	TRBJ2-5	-	CASSPRSKETQYF	TGTGCCAGCTCACCACGTTCCAAAGAGACCCAGTACTTC
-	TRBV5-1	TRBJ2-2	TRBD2	CASSLGLAGYTGELFF	TGCGCCAGCAGCTTGGGACTAGCGGGGTACACCGGGGAGCTGTTTTTT
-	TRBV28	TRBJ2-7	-	CASSFPSGWSYEQYF	TGTGCCAGCAGTTTCCCCAGCGGGTGGTCCTACGAGCAGTACTTC
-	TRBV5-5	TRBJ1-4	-	CASGAGGTNEKLFF	TGTGCCAGCGGCGCTGGGGGAACTAATGAAAAACTGTTTTTT
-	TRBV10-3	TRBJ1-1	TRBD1	CAIGTGNTEAFF	TGTGCCATCGGGACAGGGAACACTGAAGCTTTCTTT
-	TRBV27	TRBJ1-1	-	CASSLYSKGGIGDTEAFF	TGTGCCAGCAGCCTTTATAGCAAGGGGGGCATTGGAGACACTGAAGCTTTCTTT
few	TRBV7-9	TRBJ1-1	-	CASSLGNTGAEAFF	TGTGCCAGCAGCTTAGGTAATACTGGGGCTGAAGCTTTCTTT
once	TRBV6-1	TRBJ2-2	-	CASSTNRGGPGELFF	TGTGCCAGCAGTACGAACAGGGGGGGACCCGGGGAGCTGTTTTTT
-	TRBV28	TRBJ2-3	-	CASSPRIDTQYF	TGTGCCAGCAGTCCCAGGATAGATACGCAGTATTTT
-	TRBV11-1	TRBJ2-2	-	CASSLFGPNTGELFF	TGTGCCAGCAGCTTATTCGGGCCGAACACCGGGGAGCTGTTTTTT
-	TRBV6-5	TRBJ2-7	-	CASRQGLHPYEQYF	TGTGCCAGCAGGCAAGGACTACACCCTTACGAGCAGTACTTC
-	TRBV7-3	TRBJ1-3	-	CASSLGSDSGNTIYF	TGTGCCAGCAGCTTGGGGAGCGACTCTGGAAACACCATATATTTT
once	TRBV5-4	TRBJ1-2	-	CASSPVLTGHGYTF	TGTGCCAGCAGCCCCGTTCTTACAGGGCATGGCTACACCTTC
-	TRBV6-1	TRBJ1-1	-	CASRSEGGLNTEAFF	TGTGCCAGCAGGAGCGAGGGGGGGTTAAACACTGAAGCTTTCTTT
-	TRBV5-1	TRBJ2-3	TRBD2	CASSLLADSTDTQYF	TGCGCCAGCAGCTTGCTAGCGGACAGCACAGATACGCAGTATTTT